A selection of T cell receptor beta chains follows, all from one sample in a study of cytomegalovirus exposure and HLA in healthy donors. Sequencing was performed with immunoSEQ multiplex PCR; in TCRdb, only in-frame clones are kept and a portion is missing. The table for this sample gives approximately 50,000 clones. Material: PBMCs. The source is a man aged 18-30 years in good health and CMV-seropositive. CDR3s include the opening cysteine and the closing phenylalanine or tryptophan. A D gene is named only where the DNA matches it firmly. Size is omitted from some rows. Given values are once, few, many or a class for expanded clones.

size	D	V	J	DNA	CDR3
NA	NA	TRBV11-2	TRBJ2-7	TGTGCCAGCAGCTTAGGGGAGAGTGAGCAGTACTTC	CASSLGESEQYF
NA	NA	TRBV7-9	TRBJ2-1	TGTGCCAGCAGCTTAGACGGCGGCTACAATGAGCAGTTCTTC	CASSLDGGYNEQFF
NA	TRBD1	TRBV19	TRBJ2-3	TGTGCCAGTAGTACGGGGGACAGGGGGCGAGATACGCAGTATTTT	CASSTGDRGRDTQYF
NA	TRBD1	TRBV5-1	TRBJ2-7	TGCGCCAGCAGCCCCGGGACAGGGCTATACGAGCAGTACTTC	CASSPGTGLYEQYF
NA	NA	TRBV27	TRBJ1-1	TGCGCCAGCAGTTTTTCTTTACCCCGGCGTGACTTGAACACTGAAGCTTTCTTT	CASSFSLPRRDLNTEAFF
NA	NA	TRBV6-5	TRBJ1-1	TGTGCCAGCAGTTACTCCCGACATGTTGAAGCTTTCTTT	CASSYSRHVEAFF
NA	TRBD2	TRBV7-6	TRBJ2-3	TGTGCCAGCAGCTTAAGGGCTAGCGGGGTCTCCAATACGCAGTATTTT	CASSLRASGVSNTQYF
NA	NA	TRBV5-6	TRBJ2-1	TGTGCCAGCAGCTTGGGGCATGAGCAGTTCTTC	CASSLGHEQFF
medium-sized	TRBD2	TRBV6-4	TRBJ2-2	TGTGCCAGCAGTGAAGCGGGAGACACCGGGGAGCTGTTTTTT	CASSEAGDTGELFF
NA	NA	TRBV5-4	TRBJ1-6	TGTGCCAGCAGCCAAAGAAGGGGAAATTCACCCCTCCACTTT	CASSQRRGNSPLHF
NA	TRBD1	TRBV19	TRBJ1-5	TGTGCCAGTAGTATCTCCAGGGGGGAGCAGCCCCAGCATTTT	CASSISRGEQPQHF
NA	NA	TRBV4-1	TRBJ2-7	TGCGCCAGCTCTGACAGCTACTCCTACGAGCAGTACTTC	CASSDSYSYEQYF
NA	NA	TRBV28	TRBJ2-6	TGTGCCAGCAACCCATATGGAGGGGAAGCTGGGGCCAACGTCCTGACTTTC	CASNPYGGEAGANVLTF
NA	TRBD1	TRBV7-9	TRBJ1-1	TGTGCCAGCAGCTTAACAGGGGGCGACGGCACTGAAGCTTTCTTT	CASSLTGGDGTEAFF
NA	TRBD2	TRBV25-1	TRBJ2-7	TGTGCCAGCAGTGAATTGAAAGGTAGCGGGGATTCCTACGAGCAGTACTTC	CASSELKGSGDSYEQYF
NA	NA	TRBV25-1	TRBJ2-2	TGTGCCAGCAGTGATCATGACAAAGGCCACACCGGGGAGCTGTTTTTT	CASSDHDKGHTGELFF
NA	NA	TRBV10-3	TRBJ2-5	TGTGCCATCAGTGCTGGCGGTAGGCGAGAGACCCAGTACTTC	CAISAGGRRETQYF
NA	NA	TRBV11-2	TRBJ1-5	TGTGCCAGCAGCTTAGATCTCGCGGGGGCAAGCAATCAGCCCCAGCATTTT	CASSLDLAGASNQPQHF
NA	NA	TRBV9	TRBJ2-7	TGTGCCAGCAGCGTAGGGGCCAACTCCTACGAGCAGTACTTC	CASSVGANSYEQYF
NA	TRBD2	TRBV6-5	TRBJ2-1	TGTGCCAGCAGGTTCAGCGGGAGGGCCTACAATGAGCAGTTCTTC	CASRFSGRAYNEQFF
NA	NA	TRBV7-6	TRBJ1-2	TGTGCCAGCAGCTTAGCGGGACTCTATGGCTACACCTTC	CASSLAGLYGYTF
NA	NA	TRBV6-5	TRBJ2-1	TGTGCCAGCAGTTACCGTCAGGGCATCGGCAATGAGCAGTTCTTC	CASSYRQGIGNEQFF
NA	NA	TRBV9	TRBJ1-1	TGTGCCAGCAGCGTAGGACATCAGAACACTGAAGCTTTCTTT	CASSVGHQNTEAFF
NA	NA	TRBV29-1	TRBJ2-5	TGCAGCGCTTTTGACAACGACGGGACCCAGTACTTC	CSAFDNDGTQYF